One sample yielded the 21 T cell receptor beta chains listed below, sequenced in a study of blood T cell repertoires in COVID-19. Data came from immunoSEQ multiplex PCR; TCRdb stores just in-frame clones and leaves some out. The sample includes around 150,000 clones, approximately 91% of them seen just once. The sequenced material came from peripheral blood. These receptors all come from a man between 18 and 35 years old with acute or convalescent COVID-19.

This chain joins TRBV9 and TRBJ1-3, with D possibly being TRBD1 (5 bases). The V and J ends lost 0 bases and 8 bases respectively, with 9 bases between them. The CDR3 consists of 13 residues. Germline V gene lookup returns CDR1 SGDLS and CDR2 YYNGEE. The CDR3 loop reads CASSVGGEDTIYF. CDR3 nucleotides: TGTGCCAGCAGCGTAGGGGGGGAGGACACCATATATTTT.

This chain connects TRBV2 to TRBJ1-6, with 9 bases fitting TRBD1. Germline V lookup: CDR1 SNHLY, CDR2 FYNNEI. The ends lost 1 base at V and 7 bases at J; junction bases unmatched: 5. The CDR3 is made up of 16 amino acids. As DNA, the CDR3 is TGTGCCAGCAGTGAAGAGGCGGGGACAGGGAATTCACCCCTCCACTTT. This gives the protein CASSEEAGTGNSPLHF.

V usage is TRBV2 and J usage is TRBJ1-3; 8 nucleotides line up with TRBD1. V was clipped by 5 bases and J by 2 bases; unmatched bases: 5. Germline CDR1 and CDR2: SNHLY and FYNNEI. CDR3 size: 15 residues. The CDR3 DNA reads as TGTGCCAGCAGTTTGGACAGGGTCGCTGGAAACACCATATATTTT. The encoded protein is CASSLDRVAGNTIYF.

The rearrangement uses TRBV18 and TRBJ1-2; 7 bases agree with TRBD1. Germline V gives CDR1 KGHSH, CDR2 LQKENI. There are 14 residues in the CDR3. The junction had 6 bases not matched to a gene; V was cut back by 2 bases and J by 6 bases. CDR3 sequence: CASSPVVQGDGYTF. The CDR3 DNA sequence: TGTGCCAGCTCACCAGTCGTTCAGGGGGATGGCTACACCTTC.

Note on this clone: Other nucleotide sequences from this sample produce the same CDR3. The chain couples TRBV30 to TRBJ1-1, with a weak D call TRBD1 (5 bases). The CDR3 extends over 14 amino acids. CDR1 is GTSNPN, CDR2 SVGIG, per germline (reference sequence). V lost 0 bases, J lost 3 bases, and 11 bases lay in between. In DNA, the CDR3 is TGTGCCTGGAGTGTACGCCCGGGGGACACTGAAGCTTTCTTT. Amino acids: CAWSVRPGDTEAFF.

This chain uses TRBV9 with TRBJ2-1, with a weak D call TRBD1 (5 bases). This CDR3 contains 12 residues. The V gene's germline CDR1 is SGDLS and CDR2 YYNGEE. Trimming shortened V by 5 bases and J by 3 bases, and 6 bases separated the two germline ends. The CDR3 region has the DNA TGTGCCAGCAGTCAGGGCTACAATGAGCAGTTCTTC. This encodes CASSQGYNEQFF.

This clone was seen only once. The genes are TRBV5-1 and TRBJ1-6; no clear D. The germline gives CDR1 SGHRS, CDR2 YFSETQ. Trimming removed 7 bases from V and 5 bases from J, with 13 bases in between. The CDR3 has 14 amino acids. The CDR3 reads CASSSGFNNSPLHF. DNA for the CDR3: TGCGCCAGCTCCTCGGGATTTAATAATTCACCCCTCCACTTT.

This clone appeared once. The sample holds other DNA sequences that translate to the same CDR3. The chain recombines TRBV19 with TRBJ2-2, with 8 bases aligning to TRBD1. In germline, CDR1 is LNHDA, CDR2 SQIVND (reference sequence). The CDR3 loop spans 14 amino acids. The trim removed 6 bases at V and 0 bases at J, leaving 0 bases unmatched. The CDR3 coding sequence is TGTGCCAGTAGGGACAGGGCGAACACCGGGGAGCTGTTTTTT. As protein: CASRDRANTGELFF.

The CDR3 here is CASSPQGALGGTEAFF. The CDR3 nucleotides read TGTGCCAGCAGTCCACAGGGGGCTCTCGGGGGCACTGAAGCTTTCTTT. The rearrangement joins TRBV27 to TRBJ1-1; 9 nucleotides match TRBD1. The CDR3 length is 16 residues. V shed 5 bases, J shed 4 bases, and the junction held 11 bases outside the gene matches. Germline V gene sequence: CDR1 MNHEY, CDR2 SMNVEV (reference sequence).

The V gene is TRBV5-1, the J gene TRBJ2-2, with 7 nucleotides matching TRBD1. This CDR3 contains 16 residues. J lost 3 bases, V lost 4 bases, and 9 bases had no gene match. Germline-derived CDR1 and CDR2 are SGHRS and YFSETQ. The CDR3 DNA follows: TGCGCCAGCAGCACTCAGCAGGGGGTGTACACCGGGGAGCTGTTTTTT. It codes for CASSTQQGVYTGELFF.

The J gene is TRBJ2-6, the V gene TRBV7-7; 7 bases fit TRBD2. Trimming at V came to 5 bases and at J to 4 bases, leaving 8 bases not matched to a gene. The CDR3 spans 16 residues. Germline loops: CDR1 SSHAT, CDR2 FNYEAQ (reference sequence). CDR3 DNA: TGTGCCAGCAGCCCCACGCGGGGGACCGGGGCCAACGTCCTGACTTTC. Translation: CASSPTRGTGANVLTF. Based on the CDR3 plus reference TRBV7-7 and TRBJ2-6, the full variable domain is GAGVSQSPRYKVTKRGQDVTLRCDPISSHATLYWYQQALGQGPEFLTYFNYEAQPDKSGLPSDRFSAERPEGSISTLTIQRTEQRDSAMYRCASSPTRGTGANVLTFGAGSRLTVL.

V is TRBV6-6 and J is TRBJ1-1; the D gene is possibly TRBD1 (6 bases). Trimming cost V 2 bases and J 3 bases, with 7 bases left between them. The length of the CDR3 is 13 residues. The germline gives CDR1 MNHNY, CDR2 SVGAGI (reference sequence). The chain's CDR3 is CASSYGGHTEAFF. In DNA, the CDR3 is TGTGCCAGCAGTTACGGGGGCCACACTGAAGCTTTCTTT.

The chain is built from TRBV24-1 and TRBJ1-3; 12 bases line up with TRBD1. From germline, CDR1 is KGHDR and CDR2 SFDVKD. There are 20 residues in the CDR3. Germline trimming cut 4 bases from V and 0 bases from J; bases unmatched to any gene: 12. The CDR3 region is CATSDRPGTGGAGSGNTIYF. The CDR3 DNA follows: TGTGCCACCAGTGACCGGCCCGGGACAGGGGGCGCCGGCTCTGGAAACACCATATATTTT.

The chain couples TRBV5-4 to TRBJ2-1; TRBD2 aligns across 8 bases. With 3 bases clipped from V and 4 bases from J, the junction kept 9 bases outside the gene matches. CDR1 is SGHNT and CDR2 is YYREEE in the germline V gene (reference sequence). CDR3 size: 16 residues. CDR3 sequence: CASSSSETSVYNEQFF. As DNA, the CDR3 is TGTGCCAGCAGCTCCTCCGAGACTAGCGTATACAATGAGCAGTTCTTC.

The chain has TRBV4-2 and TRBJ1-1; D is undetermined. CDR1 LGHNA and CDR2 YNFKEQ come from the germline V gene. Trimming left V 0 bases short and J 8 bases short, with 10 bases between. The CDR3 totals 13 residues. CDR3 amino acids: CASSQDSPREAFF. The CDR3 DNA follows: TGTGCCAGCAGCCAAGATTCCCCTAGGGAAGCTTTCTTT.

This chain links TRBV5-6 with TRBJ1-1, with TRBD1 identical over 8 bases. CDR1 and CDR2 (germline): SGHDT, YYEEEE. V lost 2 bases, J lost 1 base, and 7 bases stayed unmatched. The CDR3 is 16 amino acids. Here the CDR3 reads CASSLLRTGKNTEAFF. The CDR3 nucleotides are TGTGCCAGCAGCTTACTCCGGACAGGGAAGAACACTGAAGCTTTCTTT.

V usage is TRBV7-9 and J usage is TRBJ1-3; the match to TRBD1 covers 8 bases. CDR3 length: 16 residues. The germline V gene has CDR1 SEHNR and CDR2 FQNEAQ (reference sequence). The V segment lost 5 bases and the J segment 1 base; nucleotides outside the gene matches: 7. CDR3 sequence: CASSAITGGSGNTIYF. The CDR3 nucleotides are TGTGCCAGCAGCGCCATTACAGGGGGATCTGGAAACACCATATATTTT. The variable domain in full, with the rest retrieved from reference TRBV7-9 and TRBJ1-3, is DTGVSQNPRHKITKRGQNVTFRCDPISEHNRLYWYRQTLGQGPEFLTYFQNEAQLEKSRLLSDRFSAERPKGSFSTLEIQRTEQGDSAMYLCASSAITGGSGNTIYFGEGSWLTVV.

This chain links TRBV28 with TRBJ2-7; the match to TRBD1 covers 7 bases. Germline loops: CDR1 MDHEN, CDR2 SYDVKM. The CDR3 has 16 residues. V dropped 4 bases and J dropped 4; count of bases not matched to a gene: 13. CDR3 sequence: CASSSHGRGQIYEQYF. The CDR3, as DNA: TGTGCCAGCAGTTCCCATGGTAGGGGACAGATATACGAGCAGTACTTC.

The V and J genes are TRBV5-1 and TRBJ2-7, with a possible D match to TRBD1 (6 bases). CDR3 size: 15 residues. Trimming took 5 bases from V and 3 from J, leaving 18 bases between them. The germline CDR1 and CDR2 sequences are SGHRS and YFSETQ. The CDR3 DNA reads TGCGCCAGCAGTTCAGGGGCAAGTCAAGGCTACGAGCAGTACTTC. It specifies CASSSGASQGYEQYF.

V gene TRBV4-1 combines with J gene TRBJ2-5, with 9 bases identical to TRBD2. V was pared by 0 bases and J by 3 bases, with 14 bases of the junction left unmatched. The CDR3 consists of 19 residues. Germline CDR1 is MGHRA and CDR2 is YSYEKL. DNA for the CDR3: TGCGCCAGCAGCCAAGAACCTCCCTTCGGGGTAGCGGGAGAAGAGACCCAGTACTTC. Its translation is CASSQEPPFGVAGEETQYF.

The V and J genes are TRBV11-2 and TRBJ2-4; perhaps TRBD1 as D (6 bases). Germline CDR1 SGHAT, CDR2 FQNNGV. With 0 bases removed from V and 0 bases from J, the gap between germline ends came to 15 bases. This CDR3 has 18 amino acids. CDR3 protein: CASSLEGAISLAKNIQYF. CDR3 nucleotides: TGTGCCAGCAGCTTAGAGGGGGCGATTTCCCTAGCCAAAAACATTCAGTACTTC. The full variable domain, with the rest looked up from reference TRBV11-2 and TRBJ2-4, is EAGVAQSPRYKIIEKRQSVAFWCNPISGHATLYWYQQILGQGPKLLIQFQNNGVVDDSQLPKDRFSAERLKGVDSTLKIQPAKLEDSAVYLCASSLEGAISLAKNIQYFGAGTRLSVL.